These 19 T cell receptor beta chains originate from one sample sequenced in a study of vaccination and CD4 T cells after COVID-19. The treatment denotes: approximately 9-day PBMC culture with coronavirus spike peptide pools or control peptides (ViraFEST assay). An Oncomine TCR Beta short-read assay was used to sequence the DNA from cultured CD4+ T cells. MiXCR, applied by TCRdb to the PCR reads, yields one record per CDR3 protein. The table includes some 18,000 distinct CDR3 sequences, 25% to 30% detected once. No cognate antigen is known for these TCRs. The sample comprised cultured CD4+ T cells from blood. The source of these receptors is a human donor with COVID-19.

This CDR3 is CSAAPRRGTDTQYF. The CDR3 nucleotides are TGCAGTGCCGCGCCTAGGAGGGGTACAGATACGCAGTATTTT. This rearrangement joins TRBV20-1 to TRBJ2-3; TRBD2 might be the D (6 bases). Trimming took 6 bases from V and 3 from J, leaving 16 bases between them. The CDR3 length is 14 residues. From germline, CDR1 is DFQATT and CDR2 SNEGSKA (reference sequence).

The chain is built from TRBV5-1 and TRBJ2-1; D is uncertain. V lost 1 base, J lost 10 bases, and 12 bases lay in between. CDR3 length equals 13 residues. Germline CDR1 is SGHRS and CDR2 is YFSETQ. The CDR3 bases are TGCGCCAGCAGCTTGAGAGCCCGCCAAGAGCAGTTCTTC. Protein sequence: CASSLRARQEQFF.

The chain recombines TRBV5-8 with TRBJ1-1; D may be TRBD1 (5 bases). Germline loops: CDR1 SGHTS, CDR2 YDEGEE. V was cut by 9 bases and J by 3 bases, with 18 bases left in between. CDR3 length equals 14 residues. CDR3 bases: TGTGCCACCCAGCGGACGGACATATACACTGAAGCTTTCTTT. Amino acid sequence: CATQRTDIYTEAFF.

Only a few counts were recorded for this clonotype. The gene calls are TRBV7-2 and TRBJ1-2, with 7 bases lining up with TRBD1. V shed 1 base and J 3 bases; nucleotides not matched to a gene: 17. Germline V gene sequence: CDR1 SGHTA, CDR2 FQGNSA. The CDR3 is made up of 19 amino acids. The CDR3 sequence: CASSLVPGAGGGSDYGYTF. The CDR3, as DNA: TGTGCCAGCAGCTTAGTCCCGGGGGCAGGGGGTGGCTCGGACTATGGCTACACCTTC.

The chain has TRBV19 and TRBJ1-6, with D uncertain. In germline, CDR1 is LNHDA, CDR2 SQIVND (reference sequence). The V end was cut by 4 bases, the J end by 10 bases, with 20 bases between. CDR3 length: 16 residues. The DNA of the CDR3 is TGTGCCAGTAGTAACCCCTCGTCAATGGAGCACTCACCCCTCCACTTT. Protein product: CASSNPSSMEHSPLHF. The entire variable domain, with the rest obtained from reference TRBV19 and TRBJ1-6, is as follows: DGGITQSPKYLFRKEGQNVTLSCEQNLNHDAMYWYRQDPGQGLRLIYYSQIVNDFQKGDIAEGYSVSREKKESFPLTVTSAQKNPTAFYLCASSNPSSMEHSPLHFGNGTRLTVT.

The sample holds a few counts of this clonotype. The rearrangement uses TRBV20-1 and TRBJ1-2; 9 bases are a match to TRBD1. The CDR3 runs to 16 residues. Germline CDR1 reads DFQATT; CDR2 reads SNEGSKA (reference sequence). Trimming took 3 bases from V and 4 from J; bases not matched to a gene: 12. CDR3 in amino acids: CSASLVRTGDSYGYTF. In DNA form, the CDR3 reads TGCAGTGCTAGTCTAGTGCGGACAGGGGATTCCTATGGCTACACCTTC.

By proportion, this clonotype is medium-sized (0.01 to 0.1%). The chain recombines TRBV5-4 with TRBJ1-5, with D uncertain. V lost 0 bases to trimming and J lost 7 bases, with 14 bases between them. Germline V gene data show CDR1 as SGHNT and CDR2 as YYREEE (reference sequence). The CDR3 totals 15 residues. CDR3 coding DNA: TGTGCCAGCAGCTTGGACAGAGCGGCGGGCCAGCCCCAGCATTTT. It encodes CASSLDRAAGQPQHF. Full variable domain (rest looked up from reference TRBV5-4 and TRBJ1-5): ETGVTQSPTHLIKTRGQQVTLRCSSQSGHNTVSWYQQALGQGPQFIFQYYREEENGRGNFPPRFSGLQFPNYSSELNVNALELDDSALYLCASSLDRAAGQPQHFGDGTRLSIL.

The rearrangement links TRBV5-1 to TRBJ1-4; TRBD1 is a possible D gene (5 bases). Germline CDR1 SGHRS, CDR2 YFSETQ. CDR3 length equals 15 residues. The germline V and J ends were trimmed by 4 bases and 7 bases, with 17 bases remaining between them. This CDR3 is CASSLGGAYGEKLFF. Here the CDR3 DNA reads TGCGCCAGCAGCCTGGGCGGGGCCTACGGTGAAAAACTGTTTTTT.

V is TRBV20-1 and J is TRBJ1-1, with D possibly being TRBD1 (6 bases). The CDR3 has 13 amino acids. CDR1 DFQATT and CDR2 SNEGSKA come from the germline V gene (reference sequence). Trimming left V 5 bases short and J 0 bases short, with 10 bases between. CDR3: CSALGHMNTEAFF. For the CDR3, the DNA is TGCAGTGCTTTGGGACATATGAACACTGAAGCTTTCTTT.

This clonotype turned up a few times. CDR3 residues: CASTPGAGNQPQHF. In nucleotides, the CDR3 is TGTGCCAGTACCCCGGGGGCTGGCAATCAGCCCCAGCATTTT. The chain joins TRBV19 to TRBJ1-5; D is perhaps TRBD1 (6 bases). Trimming removed 7 bases at V and 2 bases at J, with 12 bases between. Germline lookup yields CDR1 LNHDA and CDR2 SQIVND (reference sequence). The CDR3 runs to 14 residues.

The V and J genes are TRBV7-6 and TRBJ2-2; TRBD1 matches at 11 bases. The V and J ends lost 8 bases and 8 bases, in that order; junction bases with no gene match: 10. The CDR3 runs 15 residues. Germline lookup yields CDR1 SGHVS and CDR2 FNYEAQ. DNA for the CDR3: TGTGCCAGCGGCCATTGGGACAGGGGGTCTGGGGAGCTGTTTTTT. This translates into CASGHWDRGSGELFF.

This clonotype came up a few times. The rearrangement joins TRBV6-2 or TRBV6-3 to TRBJ2-5, with TRBD2 identical over 7 bases. CDR3 length: 17 residues. Unmatched junction bases numbered 16, after V lost 8 bases and J lost 1 base. CDR1 and CDR2 from the germline V gene are MNHEY and SVGEGT. CDR3 DNA sequence: TGTGCCAGCGGTTTCGGGGGGTCTTCAGCTTTCCAAGAGACCCAGTACTTC. This gives the protein CASGFGGSSAFQETQYF.

The chain carries TRBV6-4 and TRBJ2-3; maybe TRBD2 (7 bases). There are 13 residues in the CDR3. Germline lookup yields CDR1 MRHNA and CDR2 SNTAGT. The CDR3 here is CAGGANFIDTQYF. CDR3 DNA sequence: TGTGCTGGGGGGGCAAATTTCATCGATACGCAGTATTTT.

This clonotype occurred a few times. Here the CDR3 reads CSARDIFDLSTDTQYF. In nucleotides, the CDR3 is TGCAGTGCTAGAGACATATTTGACTTAAGCACAGATACGCAGTATTTT. This sequence joins TRBV20-1 and TRBJ2-3, with D unresolved. Trimming left V 0 bases short and J 0 bases short, with 13 bases between. CDR1 and CDR2 from the germline V gene are DFQATT and SNEGSKA (reference sequence). This CDR3 comprises 16 residues.

Only a few counts were recorded for this clonotype. The chain carries TRBV5-4 and TRBJ1-1; D remains unclear. Germline lookup yields CDR1 SGHNT and CDR2 YYREEE (reference sequence). V was trimmed by 3 bases and J by 1 base, leaving 7 bases between them. CDR3 length: 13 residues. The CDR3 loop is CASSYPGNTEAFF. The DNA for the CDR3 is TGTGCCAGCAGCTACCCCGGGAACACTGAAGCTTTCTTT.

This clonotype was counted only a few times. This chain connects TRBV5-8 to TRBJ1-2; 7 nucleotides align to TRBD1. The CDR3 length is 13 residues. Trimming at V came to 4 bases and at J to 4 bases, leaving 4 bases not matched to a gene. Germline CDR1 SGHTS, CDR2 YDEGEE. The CDR3 reads CASSRDSVYGYTF. DNA for the CDR3: TGTGCCAGCAGCCGGGACAGCGTCTATGGCTACACCTTC.

The sample holds a few counts of this clonotype. This chain joins TRBV6-5 and TRBJ1-5; tentative D call: TRBD1 (6 bases). CDR1 is MNHEY, CDR2 SVGAGI, per germline. The CDR3 has 14 amino acids. V was pared by 2 bases and J by 6 bases, with 11 bases between. The CDR3 loop is CASSYIGTSQPQHF. The CDR3 nucleotides are TGTGCCAGCAGTTACATCGGGACATCTCAGCCCCAGCATTTT.

This chain links TRBV20-1 with TRBJ2-3; D not resolved. The CDR3 loop spans 13 amino acids. Germline V gene data show CDR1 as DFQATT and CDR2 as SNEGSKA (reference sequence). V dropped 3 bases and J dropped 4 bases, with 11 bases sitting between them. The CDR3 DNA is TGCAGTGCTAGGGCTATCACCTCAGATACGCAGTATTTT. As protein: CSARAITSDTQYF.

The chain uses TRBV9 and TRBJ1-2; no firm D call. V gave up 4 bases and J gave up 6 bases, with 10 bases separating them. Germline V gene data show CDR1 as SGDLS and CDR2 as YYNGEE. The CDR3 extends over 12 amino acids. CDR3 nucleotides: TGTGCCAGCAGCACTCCACGGAATGGCTACACCTTC. As protein: CASSTPRNGYTF.